Below, 29 T cell receptor beta chains from the same sample are listed, as sequenced in a study of T cells in localized non-small cell lung cancer. This table comes from immunoSEQ multiplex PCR, and its TCRdb copy is limited to in-frame clones, with some not included. The sample contains some 5,900 clones, around 28% of which appear only once. The sample consisted of lung tumor tissue, taken before any cancer treatment. The receptors come from a female donor aged 60 or older with stage I lung adenocarcinoma.

A few counts support this clone. At one end the junction does not follow the germline gene, possibly because of a read error. The rearrangement uses TRBV7-2 and TRBJ1-4, with D possibly being TRBD1 (5 bases). CDR1 is SGHTA, CDR2 FQGNSA, per germline. This CDR3 is 13 amino acids long. The CDR3 nucleotides read TGTGCCAGCAGCCTAGCAAGGGGTGAAAAACTGTTTTTT. Translated: CASSLARGEKLFF.

There are a few counts of this clone. The chain is built from TRBV6-8 and TRBJ2-1, with D unresolved. The V gene's germline CDR1 is MNHGY and CDR2 SAAAGT. Deletions cut 5 bases from V and 12 bases from J, with 17 bases between. This CDR3 comprises 13 residues. CDR3 bases: TGTGCCAGCAGTATTACTCACAATGATGGGCAGTTCTTC. It specifies CASSITHNDGQFF.

This clone was recorded a few times. This sequence joins TRBV9 and TRBJ2-3, with D tentatively TRBD1 or TRBD2 (5 bases each). The CDR3 sequence is 15 residues long. Per germline, CDR1 SGDLS and CDR2 YYNGEE. V was cut by 5 bases and J by 2 bases, with 15 bases left in between. The CDR3 loop is CASSGGSRNTDTQYF. The CDR3 DNA follows: TGTGCCAGCAGTGGGGGTAGCAGGAACACAGATACGCAGTATTTT.

This clone has just a few counts. J is TRBJ1-1 and V is TRBV11-3; a weak D match, TRBD1 (6 bases). CDR3 length: 15 residues. V was clipped by 5 bases and J by 3 bases, with 16 bases between them. In germline, CDR1 is SGHNT, CDR2 YENEEA. This CDR3 reads CASSTEGGVHTEAFF. DNA of the CDR3: TGTGCCAGCAGCACTGAGGGGGGGGTTCACACTGAAGCTTTCTTT.

This clone was picked up a small number of times. V usage is TRBV6-8 and J usage is TRBJ1-1, with TRBD1 as a possible D gene (5 bases). CDR1 MNHGY and CDR2 SAAAGT come from the germline V gene. Between the trimmed V and J ends, which lost 2 bases and 8 bases, there was a span of 12 bases. CDR3 length: 13 residues. CDR3 sequence: CASSYEFDREAFF. In DNA form, the CDR3 reads TGTGCCAGCAGTTACGAGTTTGACAGAGAAGCTTTCTTT.

The chain joins TRBV18 to TRBJ2-7, with D perhaps TRBD2 (7 bases). The germline V and J ends were trimmed by 5 bases and 2 bases, with 16 bases remaining between them. CDR3 size: 15 residues. Germline V gene sequence: CDR1 KGHSH, CDR2 LQKENI. CDR3 in DNA: TGTGCCAGCTCAGAGGGAGGGGGAATCCCCTACGAGCAGTACTTC. Its translation is CASSEGGGIPYEQYF.

This clone was detected a few times. The read finishes 1 residue shy of the CDR3 end, and the germline J gene is used to complete it. This chain uses TRBV10-3 with TRBJ2-5; D remains unclear. This CDR3 contains 13 residues. Germline V gene lookup returns CDR1 ENHRY and CDR2 SYGVKD. The V end was cut by 2 bases, the J end by 5 bases, with 9 bases between. CDR3 bases read: TGTGCCATCAGTGAGAACCTCGAGGAGACCCAGTAC. Translating gives CAISENLEETQY. In full, the CDR3 reads CAISENLEETQYF.

The chain carries TRBV19 and TRBJ2-1, with D maybe TRBD2 (6 bases). Trimming stripped 3 bases from V and 2 bases from J, with 14 bases between. There are 16 residues in the CDR3. The germline CDR1 and CDR2 sequences are LNHDA and SQIVND (reference sequence). CDR3 sequence (DNA): TGTGCCAGTAGTATGAGGGGCGGGGCGGCCTACAATGAGCAGTTCTTC. Its protein is CASSMRGGAAYNEQFF.

This clone showed up just once. V and J are TRBV7-6 and TRBJ2-2; TRBD1 aligns across 8 bases. From germline, CDR1 is SGHVS and CDR2 FNYEAQ. V was clipped by 5 bases and J by 6 bases; unmatched bases: 11. The CDR3 is 16 residues long. The CDR3 protein is CASSPLGQGSAGELFF. The CDR3 nucleotides are TGTGCCAGCAGCCCCCTCGGACAGGGCAGCGCCGGGGAGCTGTTTTTT.

The chain uses TRBV7-4 and TRBJ2-1; 7 bases are shared with TRBD2. The germline CDR1 and CDR2 sequences are SGHVT and SQSDAQ. V gave up 3 bases and J gave up 2 bases; unmatched junction bases: 4. The CDR3 runs 15 residues. The CDR3 protein is CASSFSGSAYNEQFF. The CDR3 DNA follows: TGTGCCAGCAGCTTTAGCGGGTCTGCCTACAATGAGCAGTTCTTC.

A few counts support this clone. The V and J genes are TRBV9 and TRBJ2-1; 9 bases line up with TRBD1. The CDR3 totals 20 residues. J was trimmed by 5 bases and V by 0 bases; bases with no gene match: 18. CDR1 is SGDLS, CDR2 YYNGEE, per germline. CDR3 region: CASSVGGQGSTPHRHNEQFF. CDR3 coding DNA: TGTGCCAGCAGCGTAGGGGGACAGGGATCCACACCTCACCGACACAATGAGCAGTTCTTC. The complete variable domain, with remaining parts taken from reference TRBV9 and TRBJ2-1, reads DSGVTQTPKHLITATGQRVTLRCSPRSGDLSVYWYQQSLDQGLQFLIQYYNGEERAKGNILERFSAQQFPDLHSELNLSSLELGDSALYFCASSVGGQGSTPHRHNEQFFGPGTRLTVL.

This CDR3 is CASSLVAGNTGELFF. CDR3 nucleotide sequence: TGCGCCAGCAGCTTGGTAGCGGGGAACACCGGGGAGCTGTTTTTT. This sequence joins TRBV5-1 and TRBJ2-2; TRBD2 matches at 7 bases. V trimming: 0 bases; J trimming: 1 base; junction bases outside the gene matches: 0. CDR3 length: 15 amino acids. CDR1 is SGHRS and CDR2 is YFSETQ in the germline V gene.

This clone was counted between two and nine times. This chain connects TRBV6-8 to TRBJ1-4; D is ambiguous. Germline loops: CDR1 MNHGY, CDR2 SAAAGT. The V end was cut by 11 bases, the J end by 5 bases, with 18 bases between. This CDR3 is built from 14 residues. The CDR3 protein is CAPSGKGWNEKLFF. As DNA, the CDR3 is TGTGCCCCCTCCGGGAAAGGGTGGAATGAAAAACTGTTTTTT.

The chain links TRBV6-8 to TRBJ2-5; 7 nucleotides line up with TRBD2. This CDR3 is built from 15 residues. Germline values: CDR1 MNHGY, CDR2 SAAAGT. The V and J ends lost 11 bases and 0 bases, in that order; junction bases with no gene match: 12. The CDR3 sequence is CAGGEGLNDQETQYF. In DNA, the CDR3 is TGTGCCGGTGGGGAGGGTCTAAATGACCAAGAGACCCAGTACTTC.

The CDR3 sequence is CASSPFYTGELFF. The CDR3 region has the DNA TGTGCCAGCTCACCGTTTTACACCGGGGAGCTGTTTTTT. The chain employs TRBV18 and TRBJ2-2; D remains ambiguous. The V end lost 3 bases, the J end lost 3 bases, and 5 bases lay between the germline ends. Germline CDR1 reads KGHSH; CDR2 reads LQKENI. CDR3 length: 13 amino acids.

The CDR3 reads CASSIEGTLAGVYNEQFF. DNA for the CDR3: TGTGCCAGTAGTATTGAAGGGACTCTAGCGGGAGTCTACAATGAGCAGTTCTTC. V is TRBV19 and J is TRBJ2-1; 10 nucleotides agree with TRBD2. The germline gives CDR1 LNHDA, CDR2 SQIVND (reference sequence). V was pared by 3 bases and J by 3 bases, with 11 bases of the junction left unmatched. There are 18 residues in the CDR3.

This clone was counted many times. This chain's CDR3 is CASSSNREGRTGELFF. The CDR3 nucleotides are TGTGCCAGCAGCAGTAACCGGGAGGGCCGAACCGGGGAGCTGTTTTTT. The rearrangement joins TRBV11-3 to TRBJ2-2; 8 positions match TRBD2. CDR3 size: 16 residues. V shed 5 bases, J shed 5 bases, and the junction held 10 bases outside the gene matches. Germline CDR1 SGHNT, CDR2 YENEEA.

V gene TRBV9 combines with J gene TRBJ2-4; D uncertain. V was cut by 3 bases and J by 6 bases, with 7 bases left in between. The CDR3 has 12 amino acids. CDR1 is SGDLS, CDR2 YYNGEE, per germline. The DNA for the CDR3 is TGTGCCAGCAGCGGAATCGGAAACATTCAGTACTTC. Translation gives CASSGIGNIQYF. The variable domain in full, with the rest retrieved from reference TRBV9 and TRBJ2-4, is DSGVTQTPKHLITATGQRVTLRCSPRSGDLSVYWYQQSLDQGLQFLIQYYNGEERAKGNILERFSAQQFPDLHSELNLSSLELGDSALYFCASSGIGNIQYFGAGTRLSVL.

This clone was observed a few times. The V gene is TRBV11-3, the J gene TRBJ2-4; TRBD2 matches 9 bases. Losses at the gene ends were 5 bases for V and 3 bases for J; bases not matched to a gene: 8. Per the germline V gene, CDR1 is SGHNT and CDR2 is YENEEA. This CDR3 contains 16 residues. CDR3 region: CASSPGVAGVKNIQYF. Written as DNA, the CDR3 is TGTGCCAGCAGCCCCGGGGTAGCGGGAGTCAAAAACATTCAGTACTTC.

This clone was counted a few times. This chain uses TRBV6-8 with TRBJ2-1; D gene ambiguous. CDR1 and CDR2 (germline): MNHGY, SAAAGT. This CDR3 has 17 amino acids. V shed 5 bases and J shed 0 bases, with 17 bases lying between them. CDR3 sequence reads: CASSDPFDPGSYNEQFF. The CDR3 DNA reads TGTGCCAGCAGTGACCCTTTCGATCCCGGCTCCTACAATGAGCAGTTCTTC.

The chain carries TRBV4-1 and TRBJ2-7; TRBD2 aligns across 7 bases. CDR1 and CDR2 (germline): MGHRA, YSYEKL. J lost 0 bases, V lost 2 bases, and 7 bases had no gene match. The CDR3 consists of 16 residues. This CDR3 is CASSQTLGGSSYEQYF. The CDR3, as DNA: TGCGCCAGCAGCCAAACCCTGGGGGGGAGCTCCTACGAGCAGTACTTC.

This clone has a handful of counts. The genes are TRBV9 and TRBJ2-4; TRBD1 matches at 7 bases. Trimming took 6 bases from V and 6 from J; bases not matched to a gene: 12. Germline assignment: CDR1 SGDLS and CDR2 YYNGEE. CDR3 size: 15 residues. In nucleotides, the CDR3 is TGTGCCAGCAAGGTCGGAACAGGGGTCCGAAACATTCAGTACTTC. Protein: CASKVGTGVRNIQYF.

This clone was counted only a few times. J is TRBJ2-3 and V is TRBV11-3; TRBD1 might be the D (5 bases). The CDR3 is 14 residues long. The germline V and J ends were trimmed by 3 bases and 3 bases, with 10 bases remaining between them. The germline gives CDR1 SGHNT, CDR2 YENEEA. CDR3 sequence: CASSFWGETDTQYF. CDR3 sequence (DNA): TGTGCCAGCAGCTTTTGGGGCGAAACAGATACGCAGTATTTT.

In its sample, this clone ranks as medium-sized. The chain couples TRBV6-8 to TRBJ2-5; tentatively, D is TRBD1 or TRBD2 (7 bases each). CDR1 and CDR2 (germline): MNHGY, SAAAGT. Trimming took 2 bases from V and 2 from J, leaving 15 bases between them. This CDR3 comprises 16 residues. CDR3 bases: TGTGCCAGCAGTTACCAGGGCAGGGGGGGACAAGAGACCCAGTACTTC. As protein: CASSYQGRGGQETQYF.

This chain connects TRBV7-7 to TRBJ1-4, with a tentative D call TRBD1 (5 bases). Germline-derived CDR1 and CDR2 are SSHAT and FNYEAQ (reference sequence). Trimming took off 2 bases at V and 11 bases at J, with 21 bases between the two ends. The CDR3 runs to 16 residues. The CDR3 DNA reads TGTGCCAGCAGCTTATTAGTGAACGACGGGGGGATGAAACTGTTTTTT. Protein sequence: CASSLLVNDGGMKLFF.

The chain joins TRBV11-3 to TRBJ1-1; D is unresolved. Germline V gene lookup returns CDR1 SGHNT and CDR2 YENEEA. The length of the CDR3 is 14 residues. V was trimmed by 1 base and J by 1 base, leaving 7 bases between them. Written as DNA, the CDR3 is TGTGCCAGCAGCTTAGTGGGGAAGAACACTGAAGCTTTCTTT. Its translation is CASSLVGKNTEAFF.

The chain uses TRBV15 and TRBJ1-5; D is unclear. This CDR3 has 14 amino acids. Per germline, CDR1 LNHNV and CDR2 YYDKDF (reference sequence). V lost 1 base and J lost 6, with 10 bases in between. The CDR3 loop reads CATSRGAVSQPQHF. DNA for the CDR3: TGTGCCACCAGCAGAGGGGCGGTGAGTCAGCCCCAGCATTTT.

This clone was counted between two and nine times. The chain uses TRBV9 and TRBJ1-5, with 7 bases identical to TRBD1. From germline, CDR1 is SGDLS and CDR2 YYNGEE. The CDR3 contains 13 residues. V shed 4 bases, J shed 6 bases, and the junction held 4 bases outside the gene matches. The DNA of the CDR3 is TGTGCCAGCAGCCGGGACAGCTCTCAGCCCCAGCATTTT. It yields the protein CASSRDSSQPQHF.

The chain joins TRBV6-8 to TRBJ2-2, with D possibly TRBD1 on 6 matching bases. CDR3 length: 13 residues. The V end lost 9 bases, the J end lost 5 bases, and 13 bases lay between the germline ends. Germline V gives CDR1 MNHGY, CDR2 SAAAGT. The CDR3 DNA is TGTGCCAGTCAAACGAGGGGGACCGGGGAGCTGTTTTTT. It yields the protein CASQTRGTGELFF.